In this sample, the clone carrying this TCR beta chain turned up a few times. Its antigen is unknown. The germline CDR1 and CDR2 sequences are SNHLY and FYNNEI. V lost 7 bases and J 4 bases, leaving 20 bases between the germline ends. The CDR3 spans 16 residues. The record originates from a study of T cells in Graves' hyperthyroidism and ophthalmopathy. Study-wide results and limits: Most expanded thyroid clonotypes above 0.001 also appeared in blood.

Stable Graves' hyperthyroidism meant no ophthalmopathy progression within 18 months. Diagnosis rested on symptoms, serum thyroxine and TRAb, thyroid ultrasound, and orbital computed tomography. Extraction of PBMCs used roughly 10 ml of fresh peripheral blood. RNA transcripts gave rise to amplified TCR beta CDR3 regions. The TCR CDR3 first-round RT-PCR relied on the HTBI primer set. TCRdb reprocessed the multiplex PCR reads with MiXCR, giving one entry per CDR3 protein. The sample consists of approximately 740,000 distinct CDR3 sequences, 14% of them appearing once. The chain uses TRBV2 and TRBJ1-5, with a possible D match to TRBD1 (6 bases). This receptor was identified in a woman younger than 35 with Graves' hyperthyroidism. Sequenced: blood. CDR3 in amino acids: CASKGFAGVGNQPQHF. The CDR3 nucleotides are TGTGCCAGCAAGGGCTTTGCAGGGGTAGGGAATCAGCCCCAGCATTTT.